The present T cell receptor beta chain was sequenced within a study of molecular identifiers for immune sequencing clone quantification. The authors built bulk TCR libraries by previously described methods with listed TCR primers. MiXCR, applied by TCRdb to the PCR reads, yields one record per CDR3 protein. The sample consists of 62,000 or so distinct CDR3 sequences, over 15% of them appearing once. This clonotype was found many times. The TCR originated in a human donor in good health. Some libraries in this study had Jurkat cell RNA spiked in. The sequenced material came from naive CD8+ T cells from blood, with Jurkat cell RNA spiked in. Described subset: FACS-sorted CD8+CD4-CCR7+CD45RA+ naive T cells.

Written as DNA, the CDR3 is TGTGCCAGTAGTTACCGGGACAGGGCATATCACGGCAATCAGCCCCAGCATTTT. Translating it yields CASSYRDRAYHGNQPQHF. V usage is TRBV19 and J usage is TRBJ1-5, with 9 nucleotides matching TRBD1. Germline assignment: CDR1 LNHDA and CDR2 SQIVND (reference sequence). The trim removed 5 bases at V and 2 bases at J, leaving 13 bases unmatched. The CDR3 is 18 residues long.